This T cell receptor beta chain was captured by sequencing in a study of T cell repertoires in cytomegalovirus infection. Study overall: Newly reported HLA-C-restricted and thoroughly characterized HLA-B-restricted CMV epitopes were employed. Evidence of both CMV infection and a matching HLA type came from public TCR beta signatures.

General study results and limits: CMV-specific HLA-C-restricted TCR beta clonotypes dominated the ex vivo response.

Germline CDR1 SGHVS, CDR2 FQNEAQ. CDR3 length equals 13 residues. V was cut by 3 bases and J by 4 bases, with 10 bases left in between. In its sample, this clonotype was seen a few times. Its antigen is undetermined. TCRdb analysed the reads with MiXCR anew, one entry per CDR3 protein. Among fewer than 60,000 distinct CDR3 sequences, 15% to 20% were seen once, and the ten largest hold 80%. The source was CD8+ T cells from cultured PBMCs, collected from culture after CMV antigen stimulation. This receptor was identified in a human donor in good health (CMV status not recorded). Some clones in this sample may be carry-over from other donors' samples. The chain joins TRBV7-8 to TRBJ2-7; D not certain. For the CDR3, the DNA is TGTGCCAGCAGCTTTGGCACACCTTACGAGCAGTACTTC. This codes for CASSFGTPYEQYF.